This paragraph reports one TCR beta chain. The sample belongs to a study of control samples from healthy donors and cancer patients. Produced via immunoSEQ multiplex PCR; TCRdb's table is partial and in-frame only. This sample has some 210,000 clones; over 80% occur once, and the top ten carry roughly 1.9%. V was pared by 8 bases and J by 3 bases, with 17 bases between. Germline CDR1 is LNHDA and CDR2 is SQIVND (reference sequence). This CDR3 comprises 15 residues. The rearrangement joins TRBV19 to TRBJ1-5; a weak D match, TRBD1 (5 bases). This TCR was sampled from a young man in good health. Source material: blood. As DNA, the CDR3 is TGTGCCAGTCCTAAGGGGACCGACGACAATCAGCCCCAGCATTTT. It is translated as CASPKGTDDNQPQHF.